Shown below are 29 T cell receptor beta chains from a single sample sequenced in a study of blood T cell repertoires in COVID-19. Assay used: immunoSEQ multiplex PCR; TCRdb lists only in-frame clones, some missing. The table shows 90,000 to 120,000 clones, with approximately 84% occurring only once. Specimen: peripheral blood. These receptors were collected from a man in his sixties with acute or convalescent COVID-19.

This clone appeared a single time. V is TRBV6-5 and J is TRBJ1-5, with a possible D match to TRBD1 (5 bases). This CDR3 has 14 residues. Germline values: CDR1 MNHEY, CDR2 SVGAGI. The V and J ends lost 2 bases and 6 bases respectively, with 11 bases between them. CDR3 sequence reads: CASSYDQGGQPQHF. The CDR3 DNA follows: TGTGCCAGCAGTTACGACCAGGGCGGTCAGCCCCAGCATTTT.

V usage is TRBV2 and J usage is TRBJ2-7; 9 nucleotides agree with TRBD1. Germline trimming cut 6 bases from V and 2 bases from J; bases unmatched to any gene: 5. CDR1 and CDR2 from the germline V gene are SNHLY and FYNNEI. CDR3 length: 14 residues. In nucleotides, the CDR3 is TGTGCCAGCAGCGGGACAGGGACACCCTACGAGCAGTACTTC. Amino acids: CASSGTGTPYEQYF.

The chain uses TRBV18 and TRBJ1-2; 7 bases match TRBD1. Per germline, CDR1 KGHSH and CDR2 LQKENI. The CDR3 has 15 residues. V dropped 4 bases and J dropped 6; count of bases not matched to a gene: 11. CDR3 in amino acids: CASSQNHLGTDGYTF. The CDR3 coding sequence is TGTGCCAGCTCACAAAACCACTTAGGGACAGATGGCTACACCTTC.

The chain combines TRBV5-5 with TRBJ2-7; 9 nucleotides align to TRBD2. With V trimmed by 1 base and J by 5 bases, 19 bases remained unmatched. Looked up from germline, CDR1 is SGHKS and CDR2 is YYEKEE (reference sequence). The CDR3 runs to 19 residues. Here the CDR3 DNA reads TGTGCCAGCAGCTTGCTGTTCCCGGGACTAGCCAGAGATACCCACGAGCAGTACTTC. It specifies CASSLLFPGLARDTHEQYF.

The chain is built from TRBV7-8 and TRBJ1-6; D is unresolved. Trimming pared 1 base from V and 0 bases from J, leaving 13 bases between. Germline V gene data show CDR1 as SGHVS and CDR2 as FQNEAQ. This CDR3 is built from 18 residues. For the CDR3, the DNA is TGTGCCAGCAGCTTAGAGGAGGTTTTGAGCTCCTATAATTCACCCCTCCACTTT. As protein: CASSLEEVLSSYNSPLHF.

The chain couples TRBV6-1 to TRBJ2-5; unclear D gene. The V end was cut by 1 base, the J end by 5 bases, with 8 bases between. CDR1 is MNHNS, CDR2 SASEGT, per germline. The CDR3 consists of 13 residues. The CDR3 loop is CASSEGPGETQYF. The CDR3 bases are TGTGCCAGCAGTGAAGGACCCGGGGAGACCCAGTACTTC.

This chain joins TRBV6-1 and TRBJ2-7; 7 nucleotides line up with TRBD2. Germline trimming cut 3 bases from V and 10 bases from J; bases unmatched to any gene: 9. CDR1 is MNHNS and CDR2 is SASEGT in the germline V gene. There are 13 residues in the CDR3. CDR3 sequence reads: CASSDGREKPQYF. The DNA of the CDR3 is TGTGCCAGCAGTGATGGGCGGGAGAAGCCCCAGTACTTC.

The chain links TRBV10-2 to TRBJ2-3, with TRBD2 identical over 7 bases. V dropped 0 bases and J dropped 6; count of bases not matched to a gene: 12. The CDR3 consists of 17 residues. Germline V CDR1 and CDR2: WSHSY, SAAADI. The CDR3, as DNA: TGCGCCAGCAGTGAGTCAGGTCGGCGTTCGGGGGGTGATACGCAGTATTTT. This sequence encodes CASSESGRRSGGDTQYF.

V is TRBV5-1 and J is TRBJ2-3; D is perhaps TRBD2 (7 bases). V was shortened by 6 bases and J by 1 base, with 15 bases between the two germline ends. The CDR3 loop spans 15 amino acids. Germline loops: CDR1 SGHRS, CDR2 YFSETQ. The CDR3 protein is CASNKGGGRTDTQYF. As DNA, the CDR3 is TGCGCCAGCAACAAAGGGGGGGGCCGCACAGATACGCAGTATTTT.

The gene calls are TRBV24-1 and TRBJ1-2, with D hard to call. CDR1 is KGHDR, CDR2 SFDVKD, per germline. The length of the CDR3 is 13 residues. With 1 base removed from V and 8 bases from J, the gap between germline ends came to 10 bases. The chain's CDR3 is CATSDFAGSGYTF. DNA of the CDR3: TGTGCCACCAGTGATTTCGCGGGGTCAGGCTACACCTTC.

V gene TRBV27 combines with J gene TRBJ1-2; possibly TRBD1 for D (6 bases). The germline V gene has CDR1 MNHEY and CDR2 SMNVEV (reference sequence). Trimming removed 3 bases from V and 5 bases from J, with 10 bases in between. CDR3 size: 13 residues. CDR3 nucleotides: TGTGCCAGCAGTTTCGGGACATCTTATGGCTACACCTTC. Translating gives CASSFGTSYGYTF.

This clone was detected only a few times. DNA for the CDR3: TGCGCCAGCAGCTTGGCTACAGGGTATTCTGGAAACACCATATATTTT. Its protein product is CASSLATGYSGNTIYF. The rearrangement uses TRBV5-1 and TRBJ1-3, with a tentative D call TRBD1 (6 bases). Germline V gene sequence: CDR1 SGHRS, CDR2 YFSETQ. The CDR3 contains 16 residues. With 0 bases removed from V and 1 base from J, the gap between germline ends came to 11 bases.

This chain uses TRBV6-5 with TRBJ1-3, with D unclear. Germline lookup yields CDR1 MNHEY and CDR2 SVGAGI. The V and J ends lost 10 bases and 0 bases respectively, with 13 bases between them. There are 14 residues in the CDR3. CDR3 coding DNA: TGTGCCACCACTCGGGATTCCTCTGGAAACACCATATATTTT. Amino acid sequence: CATTRDSSGNTIYF.

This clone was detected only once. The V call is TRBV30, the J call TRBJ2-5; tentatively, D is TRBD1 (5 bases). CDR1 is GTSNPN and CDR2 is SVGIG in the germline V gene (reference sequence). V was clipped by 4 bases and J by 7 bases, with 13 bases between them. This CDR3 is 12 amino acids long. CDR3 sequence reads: CAWNKGERTQYF. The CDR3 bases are TGTGCCTGGAATAAAGGGGAAAGGACCCAGTACTTC.

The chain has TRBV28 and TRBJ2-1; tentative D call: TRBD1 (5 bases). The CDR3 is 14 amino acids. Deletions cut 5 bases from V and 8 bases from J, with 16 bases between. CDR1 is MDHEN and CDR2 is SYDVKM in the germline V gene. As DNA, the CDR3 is TGTGCCAGCAGTCCCTCAGAAAGGGGCCATGAGCAGTTCTTC. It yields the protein CASSPSERGHEQFF.

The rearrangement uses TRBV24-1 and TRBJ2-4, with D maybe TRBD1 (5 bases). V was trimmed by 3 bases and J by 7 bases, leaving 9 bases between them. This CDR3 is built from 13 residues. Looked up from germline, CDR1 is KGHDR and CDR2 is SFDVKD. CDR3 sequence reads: CATSDARVNIQYF. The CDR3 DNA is TGTGCCACCAGTGATGCCAGGGTTAACATTCAGTACTTC.

The CDR3 here is CARPPEGGQGTGANVLTF. The CDR3 region has the DNA TGTGCCAGACCTCCAGAGGGCGGACAGGGAACTGGGGCCAACGTCCTGACTTTC. The chain recombines TRBV6-4 with TRBJ2-6, with TRBD1 matching 8 bases. Trimming took 9 bases from V and 2 from J; bases not matched to a gene: 15. CDR3 length equals 18 residues. The germline V gene encodes CDR1 MRHNA and CDR2 SNTAGT.

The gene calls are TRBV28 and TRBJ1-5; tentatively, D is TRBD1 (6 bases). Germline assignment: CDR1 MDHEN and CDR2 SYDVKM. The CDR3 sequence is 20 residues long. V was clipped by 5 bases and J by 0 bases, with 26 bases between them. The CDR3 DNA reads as TGTGCCAGCAGTCGTACGCCCGGGACACCGGAGAGTTATAGCAATCAGCCCCAGCATTTT. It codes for CASSRTPGTPESYSNQPQHF.

The DNA of the CDR3 is TGTGCCAGCAGCGAGGGACTAGCGGGGGGCAATGAGCAGTTCTTC. Its protein is CASSEGLAGGNEQFF. The rearrangement uses TRBV7-2 and TRBJ2-1, with 15 bases fitting TRBD2. The germline gives CDR1 SGHTA, CDR2 FQGNSA. This CDR3 has 15 amino acids. V shed 5 bases and J 6 bases; nucleotides not matched to a gene: 2.

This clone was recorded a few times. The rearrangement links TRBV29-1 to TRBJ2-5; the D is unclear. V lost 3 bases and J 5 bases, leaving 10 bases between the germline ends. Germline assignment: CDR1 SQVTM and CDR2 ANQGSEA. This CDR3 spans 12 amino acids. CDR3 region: CSVDQASETQYF. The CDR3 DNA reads TGCAGCGTTGACCAGGCTTCGGAGACCCAGTACTTC.

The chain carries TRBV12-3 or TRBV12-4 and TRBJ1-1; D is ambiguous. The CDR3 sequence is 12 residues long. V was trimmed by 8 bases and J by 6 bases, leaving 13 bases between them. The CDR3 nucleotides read TGTGCCAGCGTGGGAGTTCGCGCTGAAGCTTTCTTT. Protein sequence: CASVGVRAEAFF.

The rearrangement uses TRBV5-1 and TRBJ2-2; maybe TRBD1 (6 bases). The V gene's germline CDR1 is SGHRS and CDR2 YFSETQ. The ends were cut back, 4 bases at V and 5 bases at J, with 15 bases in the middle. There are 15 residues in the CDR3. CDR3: CASSTATGRTGELFF. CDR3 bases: TGCGCCAGCAGCACCGCTACAGGGCGGACCGGGGAGCTGTTTTTT.

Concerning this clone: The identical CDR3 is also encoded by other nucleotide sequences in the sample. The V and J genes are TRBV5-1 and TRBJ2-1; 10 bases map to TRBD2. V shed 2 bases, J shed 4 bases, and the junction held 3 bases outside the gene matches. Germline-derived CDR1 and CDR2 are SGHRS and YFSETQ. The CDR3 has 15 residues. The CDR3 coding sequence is TGCGCCAGCAGCTTAGGAGCGGGAGGGTACAATGAGCAGTTCTTC. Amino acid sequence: CASSLGAGGYNEQFF.

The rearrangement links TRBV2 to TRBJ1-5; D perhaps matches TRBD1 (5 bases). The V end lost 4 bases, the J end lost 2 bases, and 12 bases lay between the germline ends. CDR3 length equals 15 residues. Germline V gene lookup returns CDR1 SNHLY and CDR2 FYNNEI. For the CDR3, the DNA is TGTGCCAGCAGTGCTTGGGTAGGGGGCAATCAGCCCCAGCATTTT. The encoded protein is CASSAWVGGNQPQHF.

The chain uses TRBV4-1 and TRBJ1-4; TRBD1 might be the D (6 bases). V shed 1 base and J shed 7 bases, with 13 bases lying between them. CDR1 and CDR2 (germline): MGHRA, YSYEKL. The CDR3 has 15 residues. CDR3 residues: CASSQVQGLREKLFF. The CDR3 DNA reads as TGCGCCAGCAGCCAAGTGCAGGGGTTGCGTGAAAAACTGTTTTTT.

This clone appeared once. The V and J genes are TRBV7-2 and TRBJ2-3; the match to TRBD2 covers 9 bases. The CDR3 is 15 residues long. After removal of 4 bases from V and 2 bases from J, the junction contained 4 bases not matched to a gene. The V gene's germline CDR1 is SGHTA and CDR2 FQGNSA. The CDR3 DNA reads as TGTGCCAGCAGCTCCCTAGCGGGGCACACAGATACGCAGTATTTT. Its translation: CASSSLAGHTDTQYF. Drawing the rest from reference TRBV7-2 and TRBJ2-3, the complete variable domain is GAGVSQSPSNKVTEKGKDVELRCDPISGHTALYWYRQSLGQGLEFLIYFQGNSAPDKSGLPSDRFSAERTGGSVSTLTIQRTQQEDSAVYLCASSSLAGHTDTQYFGPGTRLTVL.

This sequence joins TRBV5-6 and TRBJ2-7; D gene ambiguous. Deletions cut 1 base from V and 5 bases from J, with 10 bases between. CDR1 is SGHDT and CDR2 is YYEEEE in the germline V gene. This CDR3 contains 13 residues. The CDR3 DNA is TGTGCCAGCAGCTTGTCGTATTTAGACGAGCAGTACTTC. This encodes CASSLSYLDEQYF.

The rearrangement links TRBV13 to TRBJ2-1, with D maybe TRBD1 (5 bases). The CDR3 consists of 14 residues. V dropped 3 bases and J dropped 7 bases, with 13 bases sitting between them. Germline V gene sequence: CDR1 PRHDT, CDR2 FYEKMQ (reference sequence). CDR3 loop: CASSFRRAKNEQFF. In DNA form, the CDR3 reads TGTGCCAGCAGCTTCCGCAGGGCGAAGAATGAGCAGTTCTTC.

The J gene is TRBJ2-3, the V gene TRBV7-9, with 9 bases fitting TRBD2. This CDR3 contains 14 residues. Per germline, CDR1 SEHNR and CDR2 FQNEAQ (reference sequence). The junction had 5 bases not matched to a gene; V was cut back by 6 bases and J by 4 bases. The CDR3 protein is CASSYSGSADTQYF. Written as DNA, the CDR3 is TGTGCCAGCAGTTATAGCGGGAGCGCAGATACGCAGTATTTT.